Each of the 7 T cell receptor beta chains below was sequenced from the same sample in a study of T cells in Graves' hyperthyroidism and ophthalmopathy. RNA transcripts yielded amplified TCR beta CDR3 regions. TCR CDR3 underwent first-round RT-PCR with the HTBI primer set. TCRdb passed the multiplex PCR reads through MiXCR, listing each CDR3 protein once. This sample yields 600,000 to 850,000 distinct CDR3 sequences, of which about 17% are seen a single time; 15% to 20% belongs to the top ten. The sample was blood. The receptor source for this set is a woman in her fifties or sixties with Graves' hyperthyroidism that later progressed to Graves' ophthalmopathy.

This clonotype was seen many times. The CDR3 here is CASSRSGTGGGYEQYF. The CDR3 nucleotides read TGTGCCAGCTCACGATCCGGGACAGGGGGAGGATACGAGCAGTACTTC. V usage is TRBV18 and J usage is TRBJ2-7; TRBD1 matches at 11 bases. Germline V lookup: CDR1 KGHSH, CDR2 LQKENI. CDR3 length equals 16 residues. Trimming at V came to 4 bases and at J to 4 bases, leaving 9 bases not matched to a gene. The entire variable domain, with the rest obtained from reference TRBV18 and TRBJ2-7, is as follows: NAGVMQNPRHLVRRRGQEARLRCSPMKGHSHVYWYRQLPEEGLKFMVYLQKENIIDESGMPKERFSAEFPKEGPSILRIQQVVRGDSAAYFCASSRSGTGGGYEQYFGPGTRLTVT.

The gene calls are TRBV7-6 and TRBJ1-1, with D unclear. Germline V lookup: CDR1 SGHVS, CDR2 FNYEAQ. The V end was cut by 2 bases, the J end by 0 bases, with 10 bases between. The CDR3 contains 15 residues. The CDR3 protein is CASSLQVGLNTEAFF. In nucleotides, the CDR3 is TGTGCCAGCAGCTTACAAGTGGGCTTGAACACTGAAGCTTTCTTT.

In its sample, this clonotype was seen a few times. The rearrangement links TRBV20-1 to TRBJ1-4, with D maybe TRBD1 (5 bases). The CDR3 has 14 residues. Trimming shortened V by 6 bases and J by 4 bases, and 15 bases separated the two germline ends. Germline V gene lookup returns CDR1 DFQATT and CDR2 SNEGSKA (reference sequence). The chain's CDR3 is CSAPATGLNEKLFF. The CDR3 coding sequence is TGCAGTGCCCCGGCTACAGGCCTTAATGAAAAACTGTTTTTT.

This clonotype was counted at least ten times. This chain's CDR3 is CASSFNRVSAEQYF. DNA for the CDR3: TGCGCCAGCAGCTTCAACAGGGTCTCCGCCGAGCAGTACTTC. The rearrangement uses TRBV5-1 and TRBJ2-7; D might be TRBD1 (6 bases). This CDR3 comprises 14 residues. Germline CDR1 SGHRS, CDR2 YFSETQ. Trimming shortened V by 2 bases and J by 6 bases, and 15 bases separated the two germline ends.

This clonotype was recorded many times. The chain joins TRBV27 to TRBJ1-2; 8 bases fit TRBD1. The CDR3 consists of 17 residues. Germline CDR1 is MNHEY and CDR2 is SMNVEV (reference sequence). The V gene end was trimmed by 1 base and the J gene end by 8 bases; junction bases not matched to a gene: 15. CDR3 residues: CASSLFGGTGRAYGYTF. Here the CDR3 DNA reads TGTGCCAGCAGTTTATTTGGCGGGACAGGAAGAGCCTACGGCTACACCTTC.

This clonotype was observed many times. The junction departs from the called germline gene at one end, perhaps through a read error. The V gene is TRBV5-1, the J gene TRBJ2-2, with 7 positions matching TRBD2. The CDR3 is 14 residues long. Looked up from germline, CDR1 is SGHRS and CDR2 is YFSETQ. Here the CDR3 DNA reads TGTGCCAGCAGCTTAGCGGGGAACACCGGGGAGCTGTTTTTT. This encodes CASSLAGNTGELFF.

This clonotype was detected ten times or more. This chain joins TRBV6-5 and TRBJ2-7; TRBD2 agrees at 7 bases. Germline V gene sequence: CDR1 MNHEY, CDR2 SVGAGI. This CDR3 is built from 16 residues. The J segment lost 6 bases and the V segment lost 2 bases, leaving 13 bases of the junction unmatched. The CDR3 spells CASSYGPGGSGPEQYF. CDR3 bases: TGTGCCAGCAGTTACGGACCCGGGGGTAGCGGGCCCGAGCAGTACTTC.